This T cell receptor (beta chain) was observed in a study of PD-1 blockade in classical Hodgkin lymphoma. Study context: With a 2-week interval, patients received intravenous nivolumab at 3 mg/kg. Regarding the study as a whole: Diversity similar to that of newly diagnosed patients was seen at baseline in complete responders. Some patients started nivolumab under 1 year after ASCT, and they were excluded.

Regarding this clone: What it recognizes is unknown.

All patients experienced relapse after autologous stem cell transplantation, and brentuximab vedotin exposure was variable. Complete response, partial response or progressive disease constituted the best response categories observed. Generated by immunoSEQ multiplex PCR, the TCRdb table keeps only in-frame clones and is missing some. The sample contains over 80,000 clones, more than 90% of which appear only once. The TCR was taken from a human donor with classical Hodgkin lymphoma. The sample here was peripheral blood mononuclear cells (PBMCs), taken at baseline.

This CDR3 reads CASSRVESTDTQYF. The CDR3 DNA sequence: TGTGCCAGCAGCCGCGTCGAGAGCACAGATACGCAGTATTTT. The chain joins TRBV5-6 to TRBJ2-3; D is undetermined. Germline CDR1 is SGHDT and CDR2 is YYEEEE. The CDR3 spans 14 residues. V shed 4 bases and J shed 0 bases, with 9 bases lying between them.